By its share, the clone carrying this T cell receptor beta chain is medium-sized (0.01 to 0.1%). No antigen is known for it. The sample comes from a study of HIV-infected patients and healthy controls. Approximately 510 ng RNA was reverse transcribed with alpha and beta constant-region primers. Alpha and beta chain libraries were made separately by chain-specific third strand synthesis with multiplexing indices. Second strand synthesis was primed from the SP2 site. One entry per CDR3 protein results from TCRdb running MiXCR on the 5' RACE reads. The table lists thousands of distinct CDR3 sequences, more than 5.5% of them singletons, with around a third in the top ten. Antiretroviral therapy had run roughly three months, about 14 weeks, before follow-up blood collection. The repertoire came from unfractionated whole blood and reflected all unsorted peripheral T cells. Whole-study findings and limits: Healthy control repertoires had roughly threefold more distinct CDR3s than untreated HIV+ repertoires, and higher Shannon diversity. Only sixteen HIV-infected individuals were processed, a major limit on how widely findings apply. Eight alpha and eight beta V genes differed significantly in mean usage between HIV-infected patients and controls.

CDR3 size: 15 residues. Germline V gene data show CDR1 as MNHEY and CDR2 as SMNVEV (reference sequence). The V and J ends lost 2 bases and 1 base respectively, with 11 bases between them. The sequencing used blood, collected during antiretroviral therapy. This clonotype was obtained from an adult with HIV infection. This sequence joins TRBV27 and TRBJ1-1; D gene uncertain. In DNA form, the CDR3 reads TGTGCCAGCAGTTTAAGACTCATGGGGAACACTGAAGCTTTCTTT. This encodes CASSLRLMGNTEAFF.